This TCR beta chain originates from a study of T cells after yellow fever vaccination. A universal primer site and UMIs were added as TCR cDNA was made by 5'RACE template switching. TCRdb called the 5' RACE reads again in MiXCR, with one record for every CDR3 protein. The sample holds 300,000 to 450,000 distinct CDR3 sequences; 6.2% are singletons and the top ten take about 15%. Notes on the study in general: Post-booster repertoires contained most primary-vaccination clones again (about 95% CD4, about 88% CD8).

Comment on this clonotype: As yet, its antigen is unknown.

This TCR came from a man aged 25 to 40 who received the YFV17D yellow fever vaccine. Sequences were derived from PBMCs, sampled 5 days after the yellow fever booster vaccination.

This CDR3 reads CSAGTLAYEQYF. DNA for the CDR3: TGCAGCGCGGGGACCCTGGCCTACGAGCAGTACTTC. The chain uses TRBV29-1 and TRBJ2-7, with D perhaps being TRBD1 or TRBD2 (5 bases each). Deletions cut 7 bases from V and 2 bases from J, with 12 bases between. The germline CDR1 and CDR2 sequences are SQVTM and ANQGSEA. The CDR3 covers 12 residues.